Included here is one T cell receptor (beta chain) sequence, with context. The data are from a study of T-cell memory formation after mild COVID-19. TCRdb re-analysed the 5' RACE reads in MiXCR, keeping a single row per CDR3 protein. The sample comprises some 440,000 distinct CDR3 sequences, 20% to 30% of which are singletons, and 12% rests with the top ten. V lost 1 base and J 4 bases, leaving 7 bases between the germline ends. This CDR3 has 13 amino acids. The germline gives CDR1 MGHRA, CDR2 YSYEKL. The chain combines TRBV4-1 with TRBJ1-2; the D is unclear. This sequence was found in an adult woman who had mild COVID-19 (a few samples of this study predate the infection). Cell type and time point are not known. Sequenced: PBMCs or a T cell subset sorted from them (not recorded which). CDR3 sequence: CASSQGHRYGYTF. For the CDR3, the DNA is TGCGCCAGCAGCCAAGGACACCGCTATGGCTACACCTTC.